Sequencing of this TCR beta chain was carried out in a study of glioma-infiltrating T cells after dendritic cell vaccination. Amplification used 60 V beta primers and 13 J beta primers. Measured with immunoSEQ multiplex PCR; TCRdb has only the in-frame clones, and not every one. The sample has about 76,000 clones, 80% to 90% seen once. Regarding the study as a whole: Survival was not directly related to TCR clonality in these patients.

Time point specified: after dendritic cell vaccination, including at tumor progression/relapse. Fresh-frozen tumor tissue and more than two years of survival data were available for all. Trimming removed 0 bases from V and 4 bases from J; junction bases left unmatched: 3. CDR1 and CDR2 (germline): MNHEY, SMNVEV (reference sequence). The CDR3 totals 15 residues. About this clone itself: Its antigen is as yet unknown.

The material sequenced was blood, taken after dendritic cell vaccination. The gene calls are TRBV27 and TRBJ2-7; 10 nucleotides align to TRBD2. The sequence derives from a human donor with glioblastoma. CDR3 region: CASSLSRTSGYEQYF. The CDR3 DNA sequence: TGTGCCAGCAGTTTATCAAGGACTAGCGGATACGAGCAGTACTTC.